This entry lists 16 T cell receptor beta chains sequenced from one sample in a study of cytomegalovirus exposure and HLA in healthy donors. This PCR relied on a set of 60 Vbeta primers and 13 Jbeta primers. Profiling relied on immunoSEQ multiplex PCR, and the TCRdb table lists in-frame clones only, not all of them. In the table there are approximately 290,000 clones, under 90% of which are singletons. Sequenced: PBMCs. These receptors were obtained from a girl aged 2 to 9 in good health and CMV-seronegative.

This rearrangement joins TRBV7-9 to TRBJ1-5; D not certain. Germline V gene data show CDR1 as SEHNR and CDR2 as FQNEAQ (reference sequence). The V and J ends lost 2 bases and 2 bases respectively, with 4 bases between them. This CDR3 is 13 amino acids long. The CDR3 reads CASSLQGNQPQHF. DNA of the CDR3: TGTGCCAGCAGCTTACAGGGCAATCAGCCCCAGCATTTT.

This chain uses TRBV5-1 with TRBJ2-3; D possibly corresponds to TRBD2 (7 bases). V lost 0 bases to trimming and J lost 4 bases, with 15 bases between them. Germline lookup yields CDR1 SGHRS and CDR2 YFSETQ. CDR3 size: 16 residues. CDR3 region: CASSLDRGAGADTQYF. DNA of the CDR3: TGCGCCAGCAGCTTGGACCGGGGGGCCGGGGCAGATACGCAGTATTTT.

This rearrangement joins TRBV19 to TRBJ1-5; 10 bases are a match to TRBD1. V shed 1 base, J shed 7 bases, and the junction held 4 bases outside the gene matches. The CDR3 is made up of 15 amino acids. Germline CDR1 and CDR2: LNHDA and SQIVND (reference sequence). CDR3 DNA: TGTGCCAGTAGTATAGGACAGGGGGCATCACAGCCCCAGCATTTT. Translating it yields CASSIGQGASQPQHF.

The chain combines TRBV5-1 with TRBJ2-7; 8 bases are a match to TRBD2. Germline CDR1 is SGHRS and CDR2 is YFSETQ. Unmatched junction bases numbered 9, after V lost 0 bases and J lost 4 bases. CDR3 size: 16 residues. The CDR3 nucleotides read TGCGCCAGCAGCTTGGGTAATGCGGGGGGAAGTTACGAGCAGTACTTC. This encodes CASSLGNAGGSYEQYF.

The V gene is TRBV2, the J gene TRBJ1-2, with D possibly matching TRBD1 (5 bases). Trimming took off 7 bases at V and 2 bases at J, with 11 bases between the two ends. The CDR3 spans 13 residues. Germline CDR1 reads SNHLY; CDR2 reads FYNNEI. CDR3 sequence (DNA): TGTGCCAGCAAAGGGGTCGGCAACTATGGCTACACCTTC. Its translation: CASKGVGNYGYTF.

This chain uses TRBV5-6 with TRBJ2-1; 7 positions agree with TRBD2. The length of the CDR3 is 15 residues. The germline V gene has CDR1 SGHDT and CDR2 YYEEEE. With V trimmed by 6 bases and J by 3 bases, 9 bases remained unmatched. The CDR3 region has the DNA TGTGCCAGCACCAGGGTGGCGGGGGTCTACAATGAGCAGTTCTTC. This codes for CASTRVAGVYNEQFF.

This chain links TRBV4-1 with TRBJ2-7; 11 positions match TRBD2. Germline-derived CDR1 and CDR2 are MGHRA and YSYEKL. This CDR3 contains 18 residues. J was trimmed by 2 bases and V by 0 bases; bases with no gene match: 9. This CDR3 reads CASSQEWASGRPPYEQYF. The CDR3 nucleotides read TGCGCCAGCAGCCAAGAATGGGCTAGCGGGAGGCCCCCCTACGAGCAGTACTTC.

This chain connects TRBV5-6 to TRBJ1-2, with D unresolved. This CDR3 contains 12 residues. Trimming removed 0 bases at V and 6 bases at J, with 6 bases between. Germline assignment: CDR1 SGHDT and CDR2 YYEEEE. CDR3 nucleotide sequence: TGTGCCAGCAGCTTGGCCCCAGATGGCTACACCTTC. Encoded protein: CASSLAPDGYTF.

This chain links TRBV9 with TRBJ1-1; D remains ambiguous. V was shortened by 0 bases and J by 0 bases, with 6 bases between the two germline ends. The CDR3 extends over 14 amino acids. Germline V lookup: CDR1 SGDLS, CDR2 YYNGEE. The CDR3 loop is CASSVAGMNTEAFF. The DNA of the CDR3 is TGTGCCAGCAGCGTAGCCGGGATGAACACTGAAGCTTTCTTT. The whole variable domain, remainder taken from reference TRBV9 and TRBJ1-1, is DSGVTQTPKHLITATGQRVTLRCSPRSGDLSVYWYQQSLDQGLQFLIQYYNGEERAKGNILERFSAQQFPDLHSELNLSSLELGDSALYFCASSVAGMNTEAFFGQGTRLTVV.

This chain connects TRBV6-1 to TRBJ2-3; no clear D. Trimming pared 5 bases from V and 9 bases from J, leaving 12 bases between. The CDR3 runs 12 residues. Germline-derived CDR1 and CDR2 are MNHNS and SASEGT. CDR3 coding DNA: TGTGCCAGCAGTCCCCCCGTGGGCACGCAGTATTTT. Its translation is CASSPPVGTQYF.

This clone occurred a few times. This sequence joins TRBV4-2 and TRBJ1-6; D may be TRBD1 (6 bases). The germline gives CDR1 LGHNA, CDR2 YNFKEQ. The length of the CDR3 is 16 residues. The V end was cut by 1 base, the J end by 8 bases, with 15 bases between. The CDR3 here is CASSQVGTRIDSPLHF. DNA for the CDR3: TGTGCCAGCAGCCAAGTCGGGACAAGGATTGATTCACCCCTCCACTTT.

The V call is TRBV28, the J call TRBJ1-6; 9 bases map to TRBD1. Germline-derived CDR1 and CDR2 are MDHEN and SYDVKM. CDR3 size: 14 residues. The ends lost 5 bases at V and 9 bases at J; junction bases unmatched: 5. CDR3 in amino acids: CASSDGTGSSPLHF. CDR3 DNA: TGTGCCAGCAGTGACGGGACAGGGAGTTCACCCCTCCACTTT.

J is TRBJ1-2 and V is TRBV18, with D possibly matching TRBD1 (5 bases). V was trimmed by 3 bases and J by 4 bases, leaving 12 bases between them. The CDR3 contains 14 residues. Germline V gene lookup returns CDR1 KGHSH and CDR2 LQKENI. The CDR3 sequence: CASSPQNTGYGYTF. CDR3 coding DNA: TGTGCCAGCTCACCCCAAAATACAGGCTATGGCTACACCTTC.

The chain combines TRBV6-1 with TRBJ1-5, with 7 bases lining up with TRBD1. Germline V gives CDR1 MNHNS, CDR2 SASEGT. There are 15 residues in the CDR3. The J segment lost 7 bases and the V segment lost 8 bases, leaving 14 bases of the junction unmatched. CDR3 residues: CASAVSPTQGQPQHF. The CDR3 DNA reads as TGTGCCAGCGCAGTGTCCCCTACACAGGGGCAGCCCCAGCATTTT.

This chain joins TRBV5-4 and TRBJ2-3; D gene unclear. V lost 0 bases to trimming and J lost 0 bases, with 5 bases between them. The CDR3 sequence is 14 residues long. CDR1 is SGHNT, CDR2 YYREEE, per germline (reference sequence). The CDR3 DNA follows: TGTGCCAGCAGCTTGGCCTTTAGCACAGATACGCAGTATTTT. This sequence encodes CASSLAFSTDTQYF.

This clone came up a few times. J is TRBJ1-6 and V is TRBV5-1; 7 nucleotides align to TRBD1. Germline lookup yields CDR1 SGHRS and CDR2 YFSETQ. The CDR3 has 16 amino acids. V was pared by 4 bases and J by 4 bases, with 8 bases of the junction left unmatched. CDR3 nucleotide sequence: TGCGCCAGCAGCCCCTCCGGGACAGCGTATAATTCACCCCTCCACTTT. Translation gives CASSPSGTAYNSPLHF.